This T cell receptor (beta chain) was recorded in a study of T-cell reconstitution after alpha-beta-depleted transplantation in children. Notes on the study in general: Alpha-beta T cells present about two months after transplant were reported to originate from several hundred expanded graft clones.

Regarding this clonotype: The antigen is undetermined.

Per germline, CDR1 SQVTM and CDR2 ANQGSEA. CDR3 size: 15 residues. Between the trimmed V and J ends, which lost 6 bases and 2 bases, there was a span of 20 bases. Unique molecular identifiers were built into the TCRbeta library. TCRdb reanalysed the PCR reads using MiXCR and keeps one entry per CDR3 protein. The data hold over 400,000 distinct CDR3 sequences, with approximately 42% observed a single time. The receptor was derived from a girl aged 2-15 years with aplastic anemia, due to receive a stem cell transplant. The rearrangement links TRBV29-1 to TRBJ2-7, with D unclear. Sample: PBMCs, taken before TCRalphabeta/CD19-depleted stem cell transplant. CDR3 in DNA: TGCAGCGTGACTCGACGGAATGTCATTGCCTACGAGCAGTACTTC. Translation: CSVTRRNVIAYEQYF.